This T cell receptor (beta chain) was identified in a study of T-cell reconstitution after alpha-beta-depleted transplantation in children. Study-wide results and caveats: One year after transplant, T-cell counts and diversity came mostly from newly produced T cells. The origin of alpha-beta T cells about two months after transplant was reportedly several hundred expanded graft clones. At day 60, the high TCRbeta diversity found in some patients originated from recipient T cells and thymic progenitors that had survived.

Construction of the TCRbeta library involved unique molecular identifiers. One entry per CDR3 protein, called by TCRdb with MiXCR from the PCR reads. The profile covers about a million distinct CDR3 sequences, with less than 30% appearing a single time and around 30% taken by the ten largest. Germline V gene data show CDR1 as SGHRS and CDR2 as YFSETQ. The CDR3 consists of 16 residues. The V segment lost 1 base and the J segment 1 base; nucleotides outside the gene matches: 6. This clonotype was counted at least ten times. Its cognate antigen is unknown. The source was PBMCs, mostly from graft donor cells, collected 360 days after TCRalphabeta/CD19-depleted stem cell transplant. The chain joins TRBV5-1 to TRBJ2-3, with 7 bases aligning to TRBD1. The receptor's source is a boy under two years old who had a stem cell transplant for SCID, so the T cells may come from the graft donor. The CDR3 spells CASSLSQGVGTDTQYF. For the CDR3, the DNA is TGCGCCAGCAGCTTGAGCCAGGGGGTCGGCACAGATACGCAGTATTTT. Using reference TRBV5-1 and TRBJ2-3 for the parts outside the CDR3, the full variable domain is KAGVTQTPRYLIKTRGQQVTLSCSPISGHRSVSWYQQTPGQGLQFLFEYFSETQRNKGNFPGRFSGRQFSNSRSEMNVSTLELGDSALYLCASSLSQGVGTDTQYFGPGTRLTVL.